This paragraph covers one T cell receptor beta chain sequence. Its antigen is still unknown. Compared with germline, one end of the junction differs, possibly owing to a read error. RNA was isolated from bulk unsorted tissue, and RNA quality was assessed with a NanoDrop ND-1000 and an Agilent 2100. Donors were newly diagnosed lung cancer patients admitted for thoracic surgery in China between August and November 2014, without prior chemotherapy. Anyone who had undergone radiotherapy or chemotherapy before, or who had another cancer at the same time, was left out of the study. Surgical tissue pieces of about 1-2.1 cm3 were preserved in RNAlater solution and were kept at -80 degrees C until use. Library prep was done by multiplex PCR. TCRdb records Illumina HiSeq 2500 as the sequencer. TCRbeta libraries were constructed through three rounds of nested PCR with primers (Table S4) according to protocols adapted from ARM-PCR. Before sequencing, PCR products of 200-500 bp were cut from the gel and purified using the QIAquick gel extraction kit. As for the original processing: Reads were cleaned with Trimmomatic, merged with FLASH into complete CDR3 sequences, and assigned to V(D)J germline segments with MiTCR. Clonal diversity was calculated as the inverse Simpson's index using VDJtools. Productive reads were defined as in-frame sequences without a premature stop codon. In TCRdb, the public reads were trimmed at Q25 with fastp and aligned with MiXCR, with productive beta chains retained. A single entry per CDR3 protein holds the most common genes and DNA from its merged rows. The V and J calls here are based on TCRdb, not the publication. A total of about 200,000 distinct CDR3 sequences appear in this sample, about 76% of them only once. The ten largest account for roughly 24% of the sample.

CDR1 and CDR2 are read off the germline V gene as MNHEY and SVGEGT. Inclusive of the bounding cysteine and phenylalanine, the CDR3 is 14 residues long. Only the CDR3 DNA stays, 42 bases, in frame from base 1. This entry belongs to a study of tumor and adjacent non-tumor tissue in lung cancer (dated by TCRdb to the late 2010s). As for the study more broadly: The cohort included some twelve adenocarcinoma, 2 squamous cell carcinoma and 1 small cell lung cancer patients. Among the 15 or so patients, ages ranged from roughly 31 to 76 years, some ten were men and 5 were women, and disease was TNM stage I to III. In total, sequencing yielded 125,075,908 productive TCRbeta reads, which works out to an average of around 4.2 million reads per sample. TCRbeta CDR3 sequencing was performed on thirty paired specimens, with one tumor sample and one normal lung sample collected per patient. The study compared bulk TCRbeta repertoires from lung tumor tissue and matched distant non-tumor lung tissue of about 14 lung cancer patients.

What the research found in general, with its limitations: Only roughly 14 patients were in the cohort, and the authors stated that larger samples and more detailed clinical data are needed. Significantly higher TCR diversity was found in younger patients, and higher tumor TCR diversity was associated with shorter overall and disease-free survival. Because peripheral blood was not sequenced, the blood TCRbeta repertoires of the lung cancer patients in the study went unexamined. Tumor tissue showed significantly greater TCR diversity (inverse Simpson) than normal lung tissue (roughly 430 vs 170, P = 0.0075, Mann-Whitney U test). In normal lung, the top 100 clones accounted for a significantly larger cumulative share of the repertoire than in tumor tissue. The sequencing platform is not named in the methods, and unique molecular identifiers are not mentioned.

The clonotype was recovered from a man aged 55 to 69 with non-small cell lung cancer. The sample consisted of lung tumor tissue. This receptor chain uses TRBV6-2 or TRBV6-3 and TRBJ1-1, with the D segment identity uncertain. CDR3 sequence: CDSSYPYGITEAFF. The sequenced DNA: TGTGACAGCAGTTACCCCTACGGGATAACTGAAGCTTTCTTT.